This T cell receptor (beta chain) was identified during a study of memory CD4+ T cells and cytomegalovirus serostatus. The study, taken as a whole, reports: Of around 160 reported CMV TCRbeta sequences, under 70 were found in memory CD4+ repertoires.

Generated by immunoSEQ multiplex PCR, the TCRdb table keeps only in-frame clones and is missing some. The table has approximately 61,000 clones, around 80% seen once. Single viable CD3+CD4+CD8-CD45RO+ cells were sorted as the memory CD4+ T cells. With regard to this clone: Its antigen remains unknown.

CDR1 and CDR2 from the germline V gene are MNHNS and SASEGT. This CDR3 is 14 amino acids long. V lost 7 bases to trimming and J lost 6 bases, with 16 bases between them. This clonotype originated in an adult in good health and CMV-seronegative. Some clones in this sample may be carry-over from other donors' samples. The sequencing input was memory CD4+ T cells from blood. The chain uses TRBV6-1 and TRBJ2-4; D possibly matches TRBD1 or TRBD2 (5 bases each). The CDR3 spells CASTPVGAGNIQYF. The CDR3 nucleotides read TGTGCCAGCACCCCTGTAGGGGCGGGAAACATTCAGTACTTC.